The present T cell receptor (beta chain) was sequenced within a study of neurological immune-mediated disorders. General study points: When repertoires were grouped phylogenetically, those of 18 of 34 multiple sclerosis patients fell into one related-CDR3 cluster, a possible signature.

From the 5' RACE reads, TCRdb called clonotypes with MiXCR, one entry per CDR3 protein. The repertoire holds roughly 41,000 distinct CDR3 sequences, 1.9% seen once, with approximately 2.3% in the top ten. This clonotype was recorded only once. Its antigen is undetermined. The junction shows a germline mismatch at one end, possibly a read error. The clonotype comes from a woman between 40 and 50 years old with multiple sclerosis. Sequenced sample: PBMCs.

The CDR3 nucleotides are TGCGCCATCAGCTTGCTCGTAGGGTACACTGAAGCTTTCTTT. It encodes CAISLLVGYTEAFF. This chain uses TRBV5-1 with TRBJ1-1; D is ambiguous. Germline loops: CDR1 SGHRS, CDR2 YFSETQ. The CDR3 loop spans 14 amino acids.